These 28 T cell receptor beta chains were all obtained from the same sample, sequenced in a study of T cell clonality in common variable immunodeficiency (dated by TCRdb to between 2014 and 2017). Libraries were constructed by the immunoSEQ multiplex PCR assay. The source is immuneACCESS, and TCRdb retained only in-frame sequences with V and J called. Part of the clones is not carried over; for the studies checked, unresolved V genes explain less than half of this, and the remainder is unexplained. The table shows roughly 40,000 clones here, with no singletons. Roughly 6% of the sample is in the top ten clones. The full study reports these points: Reportedly, TCRbeta sequences from CVID had fewer deletions and N-nucleotide insertions, and highly modified clones with 13 or more V deletions were absent from CVID.

Their antigen targets remain unknown. Sample: peripheral blood mononuclear cells. These receptors originate from a human donor with common variable immunodeficiency.

A few counts support this clone. The read gets to within 3 residues of the CDR3 end, and the germline J gene fills in the rest. V and J are TRBV5-1 and TRBJ2-3; D unresolved. Deletions cut 4 bases from V and 0 bases from J, with 15 bases between. Germline assignment: CDR1 SGHRS and CDR2 YFSETQ. The CDR3 has 16 residues. This CDR3 is CASSRPGAPSTDTQYF. The covered CDR3 bases are TGCGCCAGCAGCAGACCAGGAGCTCCTAGCACAGATACG.

The table lists this clone with a few counts. The sequenced fragment ends 3 residues before the CDR3 boundary, so the rest is inferred from the germline J gene. V usage is TRBV7-3 and J usage is TRBJ2-1, with 7 bases that match TRBD1. The CDR3 is 15 amino acids. The germline gives CDR1 SGHTA, CDR2 FQGTGA. Trimming at V came to 5 bases and at J to 5 bases, leaving 9 bases not matched to a gene. The sequenced CDR3 bases are TGTGCCAGCAGCCTTCGACAGGGTAGTGACAATGAG. It codes for CASSLRQGSDNE. The entire CDR3 reads CASSLRQGSDNEQFF.

Ten or more counts support this clone. The read gets to within 3 residues of the CDR3 end, and the germline J gene fills in the rest. This chain uses TRBV20-1 with TRBJ2-7; TRBD1 agrees at 7 bases. V lost 3 bases, J lost 3 bases, and 8 bases stayed unmatched. CDR1 is DFQATT and CDR2 is SNEGSKA in the germline V gene (reference sequence). CDR3 length: 14 amino acids. The covered CDR3 bases are TGCAGTGCTAGTCCGGGACAGATACACTACGAG. Amino acid sequence: CSASPGQIHYE. The whole CDR3 is CSASPGQIHYEQYF.

For this clone: The read halts 3 residues ahead of the CDR3 end, with the missing end drawn from the germline J gene. The chain couples TRBV19 to TRBJ2-1, with D possibly being TRBD1 (6 bases). CDR1 LNHDA and CDR2 SQIVND come from the germline V gene (reference sequence). Trimming pared 10 bases from V and 4 bases from J, leaving 17 bases between. There are 14 residues in the CDR3. CDR3 in amino acids: CATGESRGYNEQFF. Incomplete CDR3 DNA: TGTGCCACAGGGGAATCGAGAGGATACAATGAG.

This clone showed up just a few times. The read terminates 3 residues ahead of where the CDR3 ends, so the germline J gene completes it. The chain uses TRBV10-2 and TRBJ2-7; 11 bases map to TRBD2. With V trimmed by 4 bases and J by 0 bases, 5 bases remained unmatched. The CDR3 covers 16 residues. Germline assignment: CDR1 WSHSY and CDR2 SAAADI. The part of the CDR3 DNA that was read is TGCGCCAGCAGTGGGGGACTAGCGGAGAGCTCCTACGAG. It translates to CASSGGLAESSYE. The entire CDR3 protein is CASSGGLAESSYEQYF.

Note on this clone: Read coverage stops 3 residues before the CDR3 terminus; the germline J gene supplies the remainder. The chain couples TRBV20-1 to TRBJ2-7, with D unresolved. V shed 0 bases and J shed 6 bases, with 12 bases lying between them. This CDR3 comprises 13 residues. The V gene's germline CDR1 is DFQATT and CDR2 SNEGSKA (reference sequence). The part of the CDR3 DNA that was read is TGCAGTGCTAGAGATCTTGGTGCGTCCGAG. It is translated as CSARDLGASE. The complete CDR3 protein is CSARDLGASEQYF.

In the case of this clone: The read terminates 3 residues ahead of where the CDR3 ends, so the germline J gene completes it. The chain joins TRBV11-3 to TRBJ2-7; TRBD1 agrees at 11 bases. J gave up 4 bases and V 3 bases, and 2 bases lay outside the gene matches. The germline V gene has CDR1 SGHNT and CDR2 YENEEA. This CDR3 has 14 residues. CDR3 sequence reads: CASSLGQGEYEQYF. The sequenced CDR3 bases are TGTGCCAGCAGCTTGGGACAGGGGGAGTACGAG.

This clone appeared a few times. Sequencing ends 3 residues short of the CDR3 end; the germline J gene provides the rest. The chain couples TRBV18 to TRBJ1-3; 9 bases are a match to TRBD1. CDR1 KGHSH and CDR2 LQKENI come from the germline V gene. V trimming: 3 bases; J trimming: 0 bases; junction bases outside the gene matches: 6. The length of the CDR3 is 17 residues. The covered CDR3 bases are TGTGCCAGCTCACCGGGACAGGGACAAAGCTCTGGAAACACC. Its protein is CASSPGQGQSSGNT. The full CDR3 sequence reads CASSPGQGQSSGNTIYF.

Regarding this clone: The read falls 3 residues short of the CDR3 end, and the missing part is taken from the germline J gene. V and J are TRBV20-1 and TRBJ1-2, with 12 bases lining up with TRBD1. The CDR3 covers 14 residues. CDR1 and CDR2 (germline): DFQATT, SNEGSKA (reference sequence). The part of the CDR3 DNA that was read is TGCAGTGCTAGCCCGGGACAGGGGGCGCGCGGC. Amino acids: CSASPGQGARG. In full, the CDR3 reads CSASPGQGARGYTF.

This clone occurred a few times. The read is 3 residues too short to cover the CDR3 end, so that end is filled in from the germline J gene. The gene calls are TRBV5-1 and TRBJ2-1; 8 positions match TRBD1. V dropped 3 bases and J dropped 8; count of bases not matched to a gene: 7. Looked up from germline, CDR1 is SGHRS and CDR2 is YFSETQ. The CDR3 extends over 14 amino acids. Here the CDR3 reads CASSSETGDHEQFF. CDR3 DNA (partial): TGCGCCAGCAGCTCGGAGACAGGGGACCATGAG.

This clone showed up many times. The missing CDR3 end, 3 residues past where the read stops, is filled in from the germline J gene. This sequence joins TRBV7-2 and TRBJ1-4; D is unresolved. This CDR3 has 14 amino acids. CDR1 SGHTA and CDR2 FQGNSA come from the germline V gene. V lost 7 bases and J lost 7, with 16 bases in between. The CDR3 bases that were read are TGTGCCAGCAACTCTCGGGTCGGTGCTGAAAAA. Its protein product is CASNSRVGAEK. The whole CDR3 is CASNSRVGAEKLFF.

This clone was counted at least ten times. The CDR3 sequence is CASSVGGVNSPLHF. The sequenced CDR3 bases are TGTGCCAGCAGTGTCGGGGGGGTTAATTCACCC. The V and J genes are TRBV6-4 and TRBJ1-6, with TRBD1 as a possible D gene (5 bases). The read halts 3 residues ahead of the CDR3 end, with the missing end drawn from the germline J gene. Deletions cut 4 bases from V and 6 bases from J, with 10 bases between. This CDR3 has 14 amino acids. Germline CDR1 reads MRHNA; CDR2 reads SNTAGT.

This clone was observed a handful of times. Read sequence stops 3 residues before the CDR3 end, and the germline J gene provides the missing end. V is TRBV6-2 or TRBV6-3 and J is TRBJ2-7; TRBD1 might be the D (6 bases). This CDR3 has 15 amino acids. Germline loops: CDR1 MNHEY, CDR2 SVGEGT. The germline V and J ends were trimmed by 1 base and 0 bases, with 10 bases remaining between them. The CDR3: CASSYLQGTSYEQYF. Incomplete CDR3 DNA: TGTGCCAGCAGTTACTTACAGGGAACCTCCTACGAG.

Comment on this clone: The read terminates 3 residues ahead of where the CDR3 ends, so the germline J gene completes it. The chain uses TRBV7-9 and TRBJ2-5; 8 nucleotides align to TRBD1. The CDR3 is made up of 13 amino acids. From germline, CDR1 is SEHNR and CDR2 FQNEAQ (reference sequence). V was clipped by 3 bases and J by 5 bases; unmatched bases: 2. CDR3 bases read: TGTGCCAGCAGCTTGACAGGGGTCGAGACC. Translating it yields CASSLTGVET. The complete CDR3 protein is CASSLTGVETQYF.

To note about this clone: The read finishes 3 residues shy of the CDR3 end, and the germline J gene is used to complete it. The J gene is TRBJ1-1, the V gene TRBV30; perhaps TRBD1 as D (6 bases). The CDR3 loop spans 14 amino acids. From germline, CDR1 is GTSNPN and CDR2 SVGIG (reference sequence). V dropped 3 bases and J dropped 7 bases, with 18 bases sitting between them. Here the CDR3 reads CAWRATTGAIEAFF. Incomplete CDR3 DNA: TGTGCCTGGAGGGCAACGACAGGAGCGATTGAA.

The CDR3 region is CASSVDSYSNQPQHF. The CDR3 DNA, read in part, is TGTGCCAGCAGTGTCGACAGTTATAGCAATCAGCCC. The chain uses TRBV2 and TRBJ1-5, with a tentative D call TRBD1 (5 bases). The missing CDR3 end, 3 residues past where the read stops, is filled in from the germline J gene. The CDR3 length is 15 residues. Trimming removed 4 bases at V and 0 bases at J, with 10 bases between. Germline loops: CDR1 SNHLY, CDR2 FYNNEI.

In regard to this clone: Read data end 3 residues before the CDR3 end; the end is taken from the germline J gene. This chain joins TRBV19 and TRBJ2-5, with D maybe TRBD1 (6 bases). CDR3 length equals 15 residues. The germline V gene encodes CDR1 LNHDA and CDR2 SQIVND (reference sequence). Between the trimmed V and J ends, which lost 7 bases and 6 bases, there was a span of 21 bases. The covered CDR3 bases are TGTGCCAGTACCCCCACCCCCAGGGGCCTTCAGACC. Translated: CASTPTPRGLQT. The full CDR3 sequence reads CASTPTPRGLQTQYF.

This clone occurred many times. The CDR3 end lies 3 residues beyond the end of the read and is filled in from the germline J gene. This chain uses TRBV5-1 with TRBJ2-5; 7 bases map to TRBD1. The junction had 1 base not matched to a gene; V was cut back by 3 bases and J by 5 bases. Germline V gives CDR1 SGHRS, CDR2 YFSETQ. The CDR3 spans 12 residues. The CDR3 sequence is CASSSGGETQYF. The sequenced CDR3 bases are TGCGCCAGCAGCTCAGGGGGTGAGACC.

This clone was picked up many times. Read coverage stops 3 residues before the CDR3 terminus; the germline J gene supplies the remainder. This chain links TRBV19 with TRBJ2-7; D gene ambiguous. Trimming shortened V by 5 bases and J by 6 bases, and 14 bases separated the two germline ends. CDR3 size: 13 residues. CDR1 is LNHDA, CDR2 SQIVND, per germline (reference sequence). The CDR3 here is CASSAAVLREQYF. CDR3 DNA, as far as it was read: TGTGCCAGTAGTGCGGCAGTACTTCGCGAG.

This clone appeared a few times. Read coverage stops 3 residues before the CDR3 terminus; the germline J gene supplies the remainder. The chain joins TRBV5-3 to TRBJ2-7; D is possibly TRBD1 (6 bases). TRBV5-3 is given ORF status, its function remaining uncertain. V dropped 1 base and J dropped 3 bases, with 17 bases sitting between them. There are 16 residues in the CDR3. The CDR3 region is CARSLFLWTANYEQYF. The sequenced part of the CDR3 DNA is TGTGCCAGAAGCTTGTTTTTGTGGACAGCGAACTACGAG.

This clone was detected only a few times. From the germline J gene comes the end of the CDR3, since the read stops 3 residues before it. This chain uses TRBV2 with TRBJ2-3; 8 positions agree with TRBD2. Germline CDR1 and CDR2: SNHLY and FYNNEI. V gave up 6 bases and J gave up 0 bases; unmatched junction bases: 8. CDR3 size: 16 residues. CDR3: CASRLGLAASTDTQYF. The sequenced part of the CDR3 DNA is TGTGCCAGCAGACTCGGACTAGCCGCTAGCACAGATACG.

This clone was counted only a few times. The read stops 3 residues short of the end of the CDR3; the missing end is completed from the germline J gene. V gene TRBV30 combines with J gene TRBJ1-6, with D perhaps matching TRBD1 (5 bases). CDR1 GTSNPN and CDR2 SVGIG come from the germline V gene (reference sequence). The ends were cut back, 0 bases at V and 10 bases at J, with 16 bases in the middle. The CDR3 runs 15 residues. CDR3 amino acids: CAWSVGGRGRSPLHF. The CDR3 DNA, read in part, is TGTGCCTGGAGTGTTGGGGGGAGGGGAAGATCACCC.

This clone was detected a few times. With the read ending 3 residues before the CDR3 end, the germline J gene is used to fill in that end. The V gene is TRBV7-9, the J gene TRBJ2-7, with TRBD1 identical over 9 bases. The CDR3 has 14 amino acids. CDR1 and CDR2 from the germline V gene are SEHNR and FQNEAQ (reference sequence). J gave up 4 bases and V 5 bases, and 6 bases lay outside the gene matches. CDR3 amino acids: CASSPGQGTYEQYF. The sequenced part of the CDR3 DNA is TGTGCCAGCAGCCCCGGACAGGGGACTTACGAG.

This clone counts as medium-sized (0.01 to 0.1%). The read is 3 residues too short to cover the CDR3 end, so that end is filled in from the germline J gene. This sequence joins TRBV10-3 and TRBJ2-1, with 12 nucleotides matching TRBD2. CDR1 and CDR2 from the germline V gene are ENHRY and SYGVKD. The CDR3 covers 13 residues. V lost 6 bases to trimming and J lost 7 bases; unmatched junction nucleotides: 1. The CDR3 bases that were read are TGTGCCATCAGGGGGACTAGCGGGAATGAG. Amino acid sequence: CAIRGTSGNE. The whole CDR3 protein reads CAIRGTSGNEQFF.

This clone was detected many times. The read is 3 residues too short to cover the CDR3 end, so that end is filled in from the germline J gene. V is TRBV5-5 and J is TRBJ2-3; no clear D gene. The germline V and J ends were trimmed by 2 bases and 3 bases, with 4 bases remaining between them. CDR1 SGHKS and CDR2 YYEKEE come from the germline V gene (reference sequence). The CDR3 has 12 amino acids. Incomplete CDR3 DNA: TGTGCCAGCAGCTTTCAGACAGATACG. It yields the protein CASSFQTDT. The whole CDR3 sequence is CASSFQTDTQYF.

This clone was recorded many times. The read finishes 3 residues shy of the CDR3 end, and the germline J gene is used to complete it. This chain joins TRBV12-3 or TRBV12-4 and TRBJ2-2, with TRBD2 matching 12 bases. CDR3 length: 17 residues. With 6 bases clipped from V and 1 base from J, the junction kept 6 bases outside the gene matches. The chain's CDR3 is CASRAGTSGLNTGELFF. The CDR3 bases that were read are TGTGCCAGCAGAGCTGGGACTAGCGGGCTGAACACCGGGGAG.

This clone has more than one count but fewer than ten. The CDR3 end is not reached by the read, which stops 3 residues before it; the germline J gene fills it in. The V gene is TRBV30, the J gene TRBJ1-5; D might be TRBD1 (6 bases). The CDR3 is 13 residues long. The V gene's germline CDR1 is GTSNPN and CDR2 SVGIG (reference sequence). V lost 1 base, J lost 7 bases, and 11 bases lay in between. This chain's CDR3 is CAWSGQGKQPQHF. The part of the CDR3 DNA that was read is TGTGCCTGGAGTGGGCAGGGGAAGCAGCCC.

At least ten counts were recorded for this clone. The observed sequence ends 3 residues before the CDR3 terminus, with the missing tail filled in from the germline J gene. V is TRBV2 and J is TRBJ2-1; TRBD2 aligns across 7 bases. The CDR3 consists of 15 residues. Per the germline V gene, CDR1 is SNHLY and CDR2 is FYNNEI. Trimming took 6 bases from V and 8 from J; bases not matched to a gene: 13. CDR3 DNA (partial): TGTGCCAGCAGGATGAGCGGGGTTAATAGGGATGAG. Its translation: CASRMSGVNRDE. In full, the CDR3 reads CASRMSGVNRDEQFF.